This TCR beta chain was recorded in a study of molecular identifiers for immune sequencing clone quantification. Per the germline V gene, CDR1 is LNHDA and CDR2 is SQIVND (reference sequence). This CDR3 spans 11 amino acids. Trimming shortened V by 7 bases and J by 7 bases, and 10 bases separated the two germline ends. There are many counts of this clonotype. TCRdb reprocessed the PCR reads with MiXCR, giving one entry per CDR3 protein. Of hundreds of thousands of distinct CDR3 sequences listed, approximately 24% were seen once; the top ten hold 0.7% to 0.95%. The specimen sequenced was naive CD8+ T cells from blood, with Jurkat cell RNA spiked in. Subset denoted: FACS-sorted CD8+CD4-CCR7+CD45RA+ naive T cells. The chain combines TRBV19 with TRBJ1-1; D gene uncertain. The source is a human donor in good health. Some libraries in this study had Jurkat cell RNA spiked in. The CDR3 DNA follows: TGTGCCAGTACCCTCGGGGTTGAAGCTTTCTTT. This gives the protein CASTLGVEAFF.